This T cell receptor (beta chain) was recovered during a study of CD8 T cells in ankylosing spondylitis. Study findings and constraints: Some motif variants had been reported before (in reactive arthritis synovial fluid and blood).

This clonotype showed up many times. Its antigen remains unidentified. TCRdb analysed the 5' RACE reads with MiXCR anew, one entry per CDR3 protein. The table lists about 160,000 distinct CDR3 sequences, around 17% of them singletons. Germline V gene sequence: CDR1 MDHEN, CDR2 SYDVKM. The CDR3 is 15 residues long. V was cut by 7 bases and J by 3 bases, with 16 bases left in between. Sequencing input: blood, either unsorted or a sorted T cell fraction (not recorded which). This chain uses TRBV28 with TRBJ2-1; the D is unclear. The sequence came from a male donor with ankylosing spondylitis or in good health (not recorded which). The CDR3 is CASTPWSDLYNEQFF. In DNA form, the CDR3 reads TGTGCCAGCACCCCGTGGTCGGACCTCTACAATGAGCAGTTCTTC.